The T cell receptor beta chain described here comes from a study of blood T cell repertoires in COVID-19. Study details: Acute and convalescent COVID-19 samples came from the United States, Italy and Spain. The cDNA or gDNA used as material had been derived from T cells, B-cell-depleted T cells, or PBMCs.

Study processing details: Amplification of reference gene primers provided the estimated nucleated cell counts. This table comes from immunoSEQ multiplex PCR, and its TCRdb copy is limited to in-frame clones, with some not included. D and trimming were read from the DNA, whereas the V and J calls and clone size are those reported in that table. The sample has 200,000 to 250,000 clones, about four fifths seen once. In Seattle, patients joined the study during active infection and were tracked longitudinally. V shed 1 base and J shed 11 bases, with 17 bases lying between them. Germline assignment: CDR1 SEHNR and CDR2 FQNEAQ (reference sequence). This CDR3 has 14 residues. This clone appeared a single time.

Source material: peripheral blood. The receptor was derived from a woman aged 80 or over with COVID-19, enrolled during active disease. This sequence joins TRBV7-9 and TRBJ1-1, with TRBD1 as a possible D gene (5 bases). The CDR3 DNA sequence: TGTGCCAGCAGCTTAGATCAAAGGGGCCAGCAGGCTTTCTTT. It yields the protein CASSLDQRGQQAFF.